This T cell receptor beta chain emerged from a study of Ad26.COV2.S vaccination and SARS-CoV-2 variants. Turning to the study itself: Within the COV1001 Ad26.COV2.S trial arm, the donor was enrolled. Each vaccinee took Ad26.COV2.S intramuscularly, once or twice 56 days apart.

Treatment defined: roughly 18 received Ad26.COV2.S at low or high dose, single or two shots; 5 received placebo; per-sample allocation not given. On day 63 after the first injection, vaccine and placebo recipients gave samples. Recruitment in Boston yielded a donor of adult age, 18-55 years. Germline assignment: CDR1 KGHDR and CDR2 SFDVKD. The CDR3 consists of 16 residues. V lost 2 bases, J lost 5 bases, and 16 bases lay in between. Comment on this clone: What it binds is not known.

Method: immunoSEQ multiplex PCR; TCRdb's copy keeps in-frame clones and lacks some. The sample shows 200,000 to 250,000 clones, 88% of them seen only once. Study results and limitations: Responses of spike-specific T cells (both CD8+ and CD4+) reportedly showed substantial breadth after vaccination.

The receptor comes from a person between 18 and 65 years old who received the Ad26.COV2.S COVID-19 vaccine or a placebo. The specimen was peripheral blood, collected in a trial of Ad26.COV2.S vaccine versus placebo. The chain links TRBV24-1 to TRBJ2-3, with D tentatively TRBD1 (6 bases). CDR3 amino acids: CATSDSVRTEGDTQYF. The CDR3 DNA is TGTGCCACCAGTGATTCAGTTCGGACAGAGGGAGATACGCAGTATTTT.